This TCR beta chain is drawn from a study of T cell responses to AZD1222 COVID-19 vaccine (dated by TCRdb to the early 2020s). Looking at the study overall: Because spike-specific TCR depth and breadth did not differ between the two schedules, AZD1222 recipients who got a second dose at roughly 4 weeks were pooled with those who got a second dose at roughly 12 weeks. Trial participants were enrolled by age into 18-55, 56-69 and 70-plus year subgroups, with about 150, 27 and 61 TCR-sequenced participants respectively. TCR sequencing covered fewer than 250 trial participants: 200 to 220 given two doses of AZD1222 and approximately 25 given two doses of MenACWY control vaccine. General study outcomes and caveats: Participants were mostly white British, with more females than males. The authors suggested clonal diversity may have been underestimated. Epitopes outside the regions mutated in the B.1.351 and B.1.1.7 variants were reportedly recognized by nearly half of the unique spike-specific TCRs. Because no day 14 peak-response samples were available, repertoires were characterized only after the peak T cell response. Spike-specific TCR breadth and depth rose significantly after two AZD1222 doses compared with day 0 and with MenACWY recipients. The 56-69-year group was small, and its depth increase did not reach significance, likely because of low power. The whole spike protein was spanned by vaccine-associated CD4 TCRs, and dominant responses were seen in regions 160-218 and 743-854. Conclusions about previously exposed vaccinees were limited because only a handful of AZD1222 recipients were SARS-CoV-2 seropositive at baseline.

Looking up the germline V gene yields CDR1 KGHSH and CDR2 LQKENI. V gives up 4 bases and J gives up 6 bases, and the segment between their germline ends measures 18 bases. The CDR3 sequence holds 16 residues, the cysteine and phenylalanine included. Only the CDR3 part of the read is kept: 48 bases, read in frame from the first base. What the time point label conveys for this sample: baseline before first vaccination. The vaccinee samples were drawn from two UK trials, COV001 and COV002, one of which was a single-blind randomized controlled phase 2/3 trial testing AZD1222 (ChAdOx1 nCoV-19) in healthy adults. For TCRbeta chain sequencing, PBMC samples were collected from trial participants at day 0 and at day 28 after the second dose. The CDR3 regions of human TCRbeta chains were analyzed by immunosequencing. Under the source paper's analysis protocol: TCRs in the repertoires were matched against a reference library of SARS-CoV-2-specific TCRs that had been generated with the MIRA antigen-specificity platform. Breadth meant the fraction of unique TCRs that were SARS-CoV-2-associated, whereas depth meant the fraction of total T cells that were SARS-CoV-2-associated. Using the MIRA data, each spike-specific TCR was assigned both to the spike region to which the TCR was reactive and to a CD4 or CD8 class. Log10-transformed breadth and depth values were compared by one-way ANOVA with Sidak's multiple comparisons tests. In TCRdb, the immuneACCESS table is reduced to in-frame sequences with V and J assigned. These tables do not hold every clone; where another copy was compared, an unresolved V gene accounts for under half, and the others remain unexplained. That table supplies the V and J calls and clone size; D and trimming were determined from the DNA. The sample contains 150,000 or so clones, around 94% of them found a single time. Of the sample, 0.7% to 0.9% falls within the top ten clones.

Worth noting for this clone: This receptor's antigen is unknown. Base quality data are lacking; no much larger clone is found one base away.

Sequenced here: peripheral blood, sampled on day 0 of AZD1222 vaccination. This clonotype was obtained from an adult in good health. The sequence joins TRBV18 to TRBJ2-2; the D call is tentative, TRBD1 or TRBD2, as each matches 5 bases. The CDR3 is CASSLHRDRGAGELFF. The DNA sequence is given as TGTGCCAGCTCACTACATCGGGACCGGGGCGCCGGGGAGCTGTTTTTT.